This paragraph reports one TCR beta chain. Its antigen is as yet unknown. This sample stems from a study of PD-1 blockade in classical Hodgkin lymphoma. The germline gives CDR1 SGHRS, CDR2 YFSETQ. Trimming pared 0 bases from V and 4 bases from J, leaving 14 bases between. The CDR3 has 16 residues. Overall study results and limits: Still unresolved is the cause of the repertoire differences, which may be disease activity or prior therapy. Newly diagnosed patients were reported to start with lower TCR diversity than healthy donors. In CD4+ cells, TCR diversity went up significantly by C4D1, but in CD8+ cells it did not.

The repertoire was sequenced with immunoSEQ multiplex PCR; TCRdb's copy has only in-frame clones and lacks some. The sample records about 21,000 clones, around three quarters being singletons. Time point: cycle 4 day 1 (C4D1), after five to seven weeks of nivolumab. Each of the patients experienced relapse following autologous stem cell transplantation, and their brentuximab vedotin exposure differed. This receptor was obtained from a human donor with classical Hodgkin lymphoma. The sequencing here drew on peripheral blood mononuclear cells (PBMCs), taken before the fourth cycle of nivolumab. The rearrangement uses TRBV5-1 and TRBJ2-1; D possibly matches TRBD1 or TRBD2 (6 bases each). CDR3 nucleotide sequence: TGCGCCAGCAGCTTGGACACAGGGACTCTTTACAATGAGCAGTTCTTC. This translates into CASSLDTGTLYNEQFF.